The 31 T cell receptor beta chains presented below share a single source sample, sequenced in a study of blood T cell repertoires in COVID-19. The method was immunoSEQ multiplex PCR; TCRdb's version includes in-frame clones alone and lacks a portion of them. The sample lists over 120,000 clones, about nine tenths occurring once. Specimen: PBMCs or T cells enriched from blood (not recorded which). The source of these receptors is a man between 45 and 60 years old who had recovered from COVID-19.

The V call is TRBV18, the J call TRBJ1-1, with no clear D. The V end lost 5 bases, the J end lost 0 bases, and 7 bases lay between the germline ends. The CDR3 contains 13 residues. CDR1 is KGHSH and CDR2 is LQKENI in the germline V gene. The CDR3 protein is CASSSDMNTEAFF. CDR3 DNA: TGTGCCAGCTCATCCGACATGAACACTGAAGCTTTCTTT.

V usage is TRBV10-3 and J usage is TRBJ2-3, with TRBD2 matching over 14 bases. The V and J ends lost 2 bases and 1 base, in that order; junction bases with no gene match: 8. The CDR3 runs to 19 residues. Germline values: CDR1 ENHRY, CDR2 SYGVKD. CDR3: CAISERKGLAGGRTDTQYF. The DNA of the CDR3 is TGTGCCATCAGTGAGCGAAAAGGACTAGCGGGGGGTCGCACAGATACGCAGTATTTT.

This chain uses TRBV9 with TRBJ2-2; D is ambiguous. V lost 6 bases and J lost 2, with 5 bases in between. Looked up from germline, CDR1 is SGDLS and CDR2 is YYNGEE. The CDR3 totals 12 residues. The CDR3 reads CASKTNTGELFF. CDR3 DNA sequence: TGTGCCAGCAAGACAAACACCGGGGAGCTGTTTTTT.

The rearrangement joins TRBV28 to TRBJ2-6, with TRBD1 as a possible D gene (5 bases). The germline CDR1 and CDR2 sequences are MDHEN and SYDVKM. V was shortened by 6 bases and J by 2 bases, with 11 bases between the two germline ends. The CDR3 is 15 residues long. The CDR3 DNA follows: TGTGCCAGCAGCAGTACAGGAGCTGGGGCCAACGTCCTGACTTTC. Amino acid sequence: CASSSTGAGANVLTF.

This clone was counted a few times. The rearrangement joins TRBV6-5 to TRBJ1-6; D is uncertain. The CDR3 consists of 13 residues. V was cut by 7 bases and J by 8 bases, with 12 bases left in between. Germline lookup yields CDR1 MNHEY and CDR2 SVGAGI. The CDR3 region has the DNA TGTGCCAGCAACGCGGAAGAGGATTCACCCCTCCACTTT. This codes for CASNAEEDSPLHF.

The genes are TRBV2 and TRBJ2-2, with TRBD1 identical over 8 bases. CDR3 size: 15 residues. Germline-derived CDR1 and CDR2 are SNHLY and FYNNEI. V lost 3 bases and J lost 5; bases outside the gene matches: 5. CDR3 DNA: TGTGCCAGCAGTGACAGGGGGCGATATACCGGGGAGCTGTTTTTT. This translates into CASSDRGRYTGELFF.

This clone was recorded once. The chain links TRBV5-1 to TRBJ2-1, with 9 positions matching TRBD2. This CDR3 is 13 amino acids long. The ends lost 3 bases at V and 8 bases at J; junction bases unmatched: 3. Germline loops: CDR1 SGHRS, CDR2 YFSETQ. CDR3 bases: TGCGCCAGCAGCTGGCGGGAGGGGGATGAGCAGTTCTTC. This codes for CASSWREGDEQFF.

This chain links TRBV5-1 with TRBJ2-2; TRBD2 matches 11 bases. Germline V gene sequence: CDR1 SGHRS, CDR2 YFSETQ. The CDR3 spans 17 residues. With V trimmed by 2 bases and J by 0 bases, 3 bases remained unmatched. In nucleotides, the CDR3 is TGCGCCAGCAGCTTCCTAGCGGGGGGATCGAACACCGGGGAGCTGTTTTTT. Amino acid sequence: CASSFLAGGSNTGELFF. Combining the CDR3 with reference TRBV5-1 and TRBJ2-2 gives the whole variable domain KAGVTQTPRYLIKTRGQQVTLSCSPISGHRSVSWYQQTPGQGLQFLFEYFSETQRNKGNFPGRFSGRQFSNSRSEMNVSTLELGDSALYLCASSFLAGGSNTGELFFGEGSRLTVL.

This chain uses TRBV23-1 with TRBJ2-7, with D possibly being TRBD2 (6 bases). TRBV23-1 is sorted into the ORF group, with uncertain function. The V end was cut by 1 base, the J end by 2 bases, with 12 bases between. The CDR3 consists of 15 residues. This CDR3 reads CASSQWEVGTYEQYV. The CDR3 coding sequence is TGCGCCAGCAGTCAATGGGAGGTCGGGACCTACGAGCAGTACGTC.

The rearrangement joins TRBV5-1 to TRBJ2-3, with D hard to call. The CDR3 contains 15 residues. The V end lost 0 bases, the J end lost 4 bases, and 12 bases lay between the germline ends. In germline, CDR1 is SGHRS, CDR2 YFSETQ. The CDR3 reads CASSLGLQSPDTQYF. For the CDR3, the DNA is TGCGCCAGCAGCTTGGGGCTCCAGTCGCCAGATACGCAGTATTTT.

This chain joins TRBV28 and TRBJ2-1; perhaps TRBD2 as D (6 bases). This CDR3 is 14 amino acids long. Germline V lookup: CDR1 MDHEN, CDR2 SYDVKM. Between the trimmed V and J ends, which lost 6 bases and 6 bases, there was a span of 15 bases. The CDR3 protein is CASRGGLESNEQFF. The CDR3 DNA reads as TGTGCCAGCAGGGGGGGTCTTGAGAGCAATGAGCAGTTCTTC. The full variable domain, with the rest looked up from reference TRBV28 and TRBJ2-1, is DVKVTQSSRYLVKRTGEKVFLECVQDMDHENMFWYRQDPGLGLRLIYFSYDVKMKEKGDIPEGYSVSREKKERFSLILESASTNQTSMYLCASRGGLESNEQFFGPGTRLTVL.

This rearrangement joins TRBV5-6 to TRBJ1-2; TRBD1 is a possible D gene (6 bases). Per the germline V gene, CDR1 is SGHDT and CDR2 is YYEEEE. This CDR3 is 15 amino acids long. The V end was cut by 0 bases, the J end by 5 bases, with 14 bases between. CDR3 sequence (DNA): TGTGCCAGCAGCTTGGTGGTACAGGGCAGTTATGGCTACACCTTC. It yields the protein CASSLVVQGSYGYTF.

The count of this clone is one. The chain is built from TRBV5-8 and TRBJ2-5, with D possibly matching TRBD2 (6 bases). The germline V gene encodes CDR1 SGHTS and CDR2 YDEGEE. V lost 7 bases, J lost 2 bases, and 12 bases lay in between. The CDR3 sequence is 13 residues long. CDR3 region: CASRTGTQETQYF. The CDR3, as DNA: TGTGCCAGCCGTACCGGGACTCAAGAGACCCAGTACTTC.

The chain carries TRBV12-5 and TRBJ1-5; possibly TRBD1 for D (5 bases). Germline loops: CDR1 LGHNT, CDR2 FRNRAP. Trimming left V 4 bases short and J 5 bases short, with 21 bases between. This CDR3 contains 17 residues. As DNA, the CDR3 is TGTGCTAGTGGTTACTCCCAGGGATCGGGTCGCCATCAGCCCCAGCATTTT. As protein: CASGYSQGSGRHQPQHF.

The J gene is TRBJ1-3, the V gene TRBV7-2; tentatively, D is TRBD1 (6 bases). Germline loops: CDR1 SGHTA, CDR2 FQGNSA. V was cut by 5 bases and J by 0 bases, with 14 bases left in between. This CDR3 has 16 amino acids. The CDR3 sequence: CASSPQQGTSGNTIYF. The CDR3 bases are TGTGCCAGCAGCCCGCAACAGGGAACCTCTGGAAACACCATATATTTT.

The V gene is TRBV7-2, the J gene TRBJ2-3, with 14 bases that match TRBD2. Germline values: CDR1 SGHTA, CDR2 FQGNSA. The CDR3 runs to 16 residues. The junction had 3 bases not matched to a gene; V was cut back by 5 bases and J by 2 bases. The CDR3 is CASSPGLAGATDTQYF. The CDR3 nucleotides are TGTGCCAGCAGCCCGGGACTAGCGGGGGCCACAGATACGCAGTATTTT.

The rearrangement uses TRBV3-1 (or the pseudogene TRBV3-2) and TRBJ2-3; no clear D. V lost 2 bases to trimming and J lost 2 bases, with 8 bases between them. The CDR3 consists of 14 residues. CDR1 is LGHDT, CDR2 YNNKEL, per germline (reference sequence). The CDR3 loop is CASSQSVNTDTQYF. The DNA for the CDR3 is TGTGCCAGCAGCCAATCGGTGAACACAGATACGCAGTATTTT.

The V gene is TRBV30, the J gene TRBJ1-3; D might be TRBD1 (6 bases). The CDR3 is 19 amino acids. Between the trimmed V and J ends, which lost 2 bases and 3 bases, there was a span of 26 bases. CDR1 is GTSNPN, CDR2 SVGIG, per germline (reference sequence). This CDR3 is CAWSSPRGERPGGGNTIYF. Written as DNA, the CDR3 is TGTGCCTGGAGTTCCCCCAGGGGAGAACGGCCCGGAGGTGGAAACACCATATATTTT.

This clone was detected a few times. The chain has TRBV4-1 and TRBJ2-2; 7 positions match TRBD1. The trim removed 1 base at V and 4 bases at J, leaving 6 bases unmatched. The CDR3 consists of 16 residues. CDR1 is MGHRA, CDR2 YSYEKL, per germline. The CDR3 DNA sequence: TGCGCCAGCAGCCAAGCTACAGGGGCGCTCACCGGGGAGCTGTTTTTT. Protein sequence: CASSQATGALTGELFF.

This chain joins TRBV29-1 and TRBJ2-2, with D possibly matching TRBD1 (5 bases). CDR3 length: 13 residues. Trimming shortened V by 8 bases and J by 8 bases, and 18 bases separated the two germline ends. Germline CDR1 SQVTM, CDR2 ANQGSEA. The CDR3 region is CSTLGQRKGELFF. CDR3 in DNA: TGCAGCACCTTGGGGCAGCGAAAAGGGGAGCTGTTTTTT.

The chain has TRBV28 and TRBJ1-2, with TRBD1 identical over 7 bases. Losses at the gene ends were 6 bases for V and 7 bases for J; bases not matched to a gene: 11. The CDR3 runs to 14 residues. Germline values: CDR1 MDHEN, CDR2 SYDVKM. CDR3 nucleotides: TGTGCCAGCAGGTACGACAAGGGGGCGGTTGGCTACACCTTC. Amino acid sequence: CASRYDKGAVGYTF.

The V call is TRBV24-1, the J call TRBJ2-5; tentatively, D is TRBD2 (7 bases). Germline V CDR1 and CDR2: KGHDR, SFDVKD. V gave up 4 bases and J gave up 4 bases, with 15 bases separating them. CDR3 length: 15 amino acids. Written as DNA, the CDR3 is TGTGCCACCAGTGACGCACGGGGGGCTGGAGAGACCCAGTACTTC. It specifies CATSDARGAGETQYF.

The J gene is TRBJ1-3, the V gene TRBV7-8; D gene unclear. This CDR3 has 14 residues. The V gene's germline CDR1 is SGHVS and CDR2 FQNEAQ. Deletions cut 0 bases from V and 0 bases from J, with 3 bases between. CDR3 loop: CASSLAASGNTIYF. The CDR3 region has the DNA TGTGCCAGCAGCTTAGCGGCCTCTGGAAACACCATATATTTT.

This clone was counted once. This chain connects TRBV5-4 to TRBJ1-1; 7 nucleotides align to TRBD1. V dropped 4 bases and J dropped 1; count of bases not matched to a gene: 13. The CDR3 is 17 residues long. The germline V gene has CDR1 SGHNT and CDR2 YYREEE (reference sequence). CDR3 DNA sequence: TGTGCCAGCAGCCCAAGCACTAAAAGGACAGGGAACACTGAAGCTTTCTTT. Its translation is CASSPSTKRTGNTEAFF. Full variable domain (rest looked up from reference TRBV5-4 and TRBJ1-1): ETGVTQSPTHLIKTRGQQVTLRCSSQSGHNTVSWYQQALGQGPQFIFQYYREEENGRGNFPPRFSGLQFPNYSSELNVNALELDDSALYLCASSPSTKRTGNTEAFFGQGTRLTVV.

This sequence joins TRBV4-3 and TRBJ1-6; 8 bases map to TRBD1. The CDR3 runs to 13 residues. V dropped 10 bases and J dropped 9; count of bases not matched to a gene: 8. CDR1 is LGHNA and CDR2 is YSLEER in the germline V gene. DNA of the CDR3: TGCGCCACCCCGAGACAGGGGCCTTCACCCCTCCACTTT. Translation: CATPRQGPSPLHF.

The V gene is TRBV12-3 or TRBV12-4, the J gene TRBJ2-7; TRBD2 might be the D (5 bases). The V gene lost 7 bases and the J gene lost 6 bases, with 16 bases spanning the gap. This CDR3 contains 13 residues. The CDR3 region is CASTRNGLGEQYF. The CDR3 nucleotides read TGTGCCAGCACCAGAAACGGACTGGGCGAGCAGTACTTC.

This chain links TRBV2 with TRBJ2-2; possible D gene TRBD1, 6 bases. Trimming removed 7 bases from V and 6 bases from J, with 15 bases in between. CDR1 is SNHLY, CDR2 FYNNEI, per germline. The CDR3 consists of 14 residues. The CDR3: CASKTGTAAGELFF. CDR3 bases: TGTGCCAGCAAAACAGGGACGGCGGCCGGGGAGCTGTTTTTT.

This rearrangement joins TRBV19 to TRBJ1-5; TRBD1 is a possible D gene (5 bases). The germline V gene has CDR1 LNHDA and CDR2 SQIVND (reference sequence). CDR3 size: 15 residues. V was clipped by 7 bases and J by 6 bases, with 19 bases between them. CDR3 protein: CASTKGQGGGQPQHF. Written as DNA, the CDR3 is TGTGCCAGTACTAAGGGTCAGGGAGGCGGTCAGCCCCAGCATTTT. Using reference TRBV19 and TRBJ1-5 for the parts outside the CDR3, the full variable domain is DGGITQSPKYLFRKEGQNVTLSCEQNLNHDAMYWYRQDPGQGLRLIYYSQIVNDFQKGDIAEGYSVSREKKESFPLTVTSAQKNPTAFYLCASTKGQGGGQPQHFGDGTRLSIL.

This rearrangement joins TRBV19 to TRBJ2-1; 9 bases match TRBD2. Losses at the gene ends were 7 bases for V and 1 base for J; bases not matched to a gene: 5. There are 15 residues in the CDR3. Germline V gene lookup returns CDR1 LNHDA and CDR2 SQIVND (reference sequence). The CDR3: CASKVAGVSYNEQFF. The CDR3 DNA is TGTGCCAGTAAGGTAGCGGGGGTTTCCTACAATGAGCAGTTCTTC. Drawing the rest from reference TRBV19 and TRBJ2-1, the complete variable domain is DGGITQSPKYLFRKEGQNVTLSCEQNLNHDAMYWYRQDPGQGLRLIYYSQIVNDFQKGDIAEGYSVSREKKESFPLTVTSAQKNPTAFYLCASKVAGVSYNEQFFGPGTRLTVL.

The chain couples TRBV30 to TRBJ1-1, with TRBD1 identical over 8 bases. This CDR3 contains 14 residues. In germline, CDR1 is GTSNPN, CDR2 SVGIG (reference sequence). V was pared by 4 bases and J by 0 bases, with 4 bases of the junction left unmatched. CDR3 nucleotides: TGTGCCTGGACCCGGACAGGGTTGAACACTGAAGCTTTCTTT. Protein: CAWTRTGLNTEAFF. The full variable domain, with the rest looked up from reference TRBV30 and TRBJ1-1, is SQTIHQWPATLVQPVGSPLSLECTVEGTSNPNLYWYRQAAGRGLQLLFYSVGIGQISSEVPQNLSASRPQDRQFILSSKKLLLSDSGFYLCAWTRTGLNTEAFFGQGTRLTVV.

The chain has TRBV7-3 and TRBJ1-2; D remains ambiguous. The V end lost 5 bases, the J end lost 5 bases, and 15 bases lay between the germline ends. The CDR3 runs 14 residues. The germline gives CDR1 SGHTA, CDR2 FQGTGA. The CDR3 nucleotides are TGTGCCAGCAGCCCCAACCCCTTTCTATATGGCTACACCTTC. Its translation is CASSPNPFLYGYTF.